This T cell receptor beta chain was sequenced for a study of cytomegalovirus exposure and HLA in healthy donors. The J segment lost 4 bases and the V segment lost 5 bases, leaving 2 bases of the junction unmatched. CDR1 and CDR2 from the germline V gene are MDHEN and SYDVKM. This CDR3 region has 16 residues. PCR employed 60 Vbeta and 13 Jbeta primers. In the original analysis: It was a later analysis that counted some 80 million unique TCR beta chains, of which about 10 million were shared. The method was immunoSEQ multiplex PCR; TCRdb's version includes in-frame clones alone and lacks a portion of them. That table gives V, J and clone size, and the DNA gave D and trimming. This table holds some 84,000 clones, 63% found once.

The chain combines TRBV28 with TRBJ2-6, with TRBD2 matching over 13 bases. The clonotype originates from a middle-aged woman in good health and CMV-seropositive. The source material was PBMCs. The CDR3 reads CASSRTSGSGANVLTF. In nucleotides, the CDR3 is TGTGCCAGCAGTCGGACTAGCGGGAGCGGGGCCAACGTCCTGACTTTC. The full variable domain, rest sourced from reference TRBV28 and TRBJ2-6, is DVKVTQSSRYLVKRTGEKVFLECVQDMDHENMFWYRQDPGLGLRLIYFSYDVKMKEKGDIPEGYSVSREKKERFSLILESASTNQTSMYLCASSRTSGSGANVLTFGAGSRLTVL.